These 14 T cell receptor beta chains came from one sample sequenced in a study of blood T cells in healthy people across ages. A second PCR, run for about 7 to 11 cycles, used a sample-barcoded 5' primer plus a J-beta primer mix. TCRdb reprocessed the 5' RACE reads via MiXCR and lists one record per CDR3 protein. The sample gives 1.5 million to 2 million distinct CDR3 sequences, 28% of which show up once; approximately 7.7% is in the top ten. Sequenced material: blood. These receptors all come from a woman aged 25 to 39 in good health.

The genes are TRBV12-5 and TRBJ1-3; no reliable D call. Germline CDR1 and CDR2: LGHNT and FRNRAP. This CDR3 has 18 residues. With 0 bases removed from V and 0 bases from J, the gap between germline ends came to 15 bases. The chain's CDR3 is CASGLVLPPNTSGNTIYF. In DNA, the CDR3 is TGTGCTAGTGGTTTGGTACTCCCACCTAACACCTCTGGAAACACCATATATTTT. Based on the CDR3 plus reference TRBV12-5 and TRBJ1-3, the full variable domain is DARVTQTPRHKVTEMGQEVTMRCQPILGHNTVFWYRQTMMQGLELLAYFRNRAPLDDSGMPKDRFSAEMPDATLATLKIQPSEPRDSAVYFCASGLVLPPNTSGNTIYFGEGSWLTVV.

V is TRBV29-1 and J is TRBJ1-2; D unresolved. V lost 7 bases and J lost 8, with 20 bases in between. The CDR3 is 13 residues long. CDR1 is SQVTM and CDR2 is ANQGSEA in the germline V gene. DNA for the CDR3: TGCAGCGCACGAGCGGGCGCATTGGAAGGCTACACCTTC. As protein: CSARAGALEGYTF.

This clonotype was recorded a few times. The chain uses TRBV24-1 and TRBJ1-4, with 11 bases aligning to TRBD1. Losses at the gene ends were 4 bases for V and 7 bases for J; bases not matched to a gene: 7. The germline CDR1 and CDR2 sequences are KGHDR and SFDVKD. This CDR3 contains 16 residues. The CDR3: CATSEPGQGATEKLFF. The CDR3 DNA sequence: TGTGCCACCAGTGAACCCGGACAGGGGGCTACTGAAAAACTGTTTTTT.

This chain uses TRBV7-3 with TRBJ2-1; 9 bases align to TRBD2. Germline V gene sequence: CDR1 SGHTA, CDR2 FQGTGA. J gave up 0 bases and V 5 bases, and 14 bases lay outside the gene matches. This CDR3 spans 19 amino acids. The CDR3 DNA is TGTGCCAGCAGCCGGGGGAAAGCGGGGGGCCCGAGCTCCTACAATGAGCAGTTCTTC. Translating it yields CASSRGKAGGPSSYNEQFF.

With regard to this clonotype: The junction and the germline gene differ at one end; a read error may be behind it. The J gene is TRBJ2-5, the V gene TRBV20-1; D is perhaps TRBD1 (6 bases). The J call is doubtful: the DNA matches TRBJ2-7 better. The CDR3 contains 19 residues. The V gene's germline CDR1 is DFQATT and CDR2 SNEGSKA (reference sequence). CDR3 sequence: CSVRVSVGVRGIGAYEQYF. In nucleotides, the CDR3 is TGCAGTGTTAGAGTCTCGGTAGGGGTCAGGGGCATCGGGGCTTACGAGCAGTACTTC.

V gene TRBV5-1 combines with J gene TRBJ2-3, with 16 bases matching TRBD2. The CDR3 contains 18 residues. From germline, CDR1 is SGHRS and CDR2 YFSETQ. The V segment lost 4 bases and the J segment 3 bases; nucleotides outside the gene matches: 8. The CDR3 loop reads CASSRGLAGGQRTDTQYF. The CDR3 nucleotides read TGCGCCAGCAGCAGGGGACTAGCGGGGGGGCAACGGACAGATACGCAGTATTTT.

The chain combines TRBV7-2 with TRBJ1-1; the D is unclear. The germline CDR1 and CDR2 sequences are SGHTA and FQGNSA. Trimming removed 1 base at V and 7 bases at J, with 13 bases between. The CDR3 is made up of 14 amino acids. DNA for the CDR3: TGTGCCAGCAGCTTAGTAGTCCGGGCCAGTGAAGCTTTCTTT. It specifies CASSLVVRASEAFF.

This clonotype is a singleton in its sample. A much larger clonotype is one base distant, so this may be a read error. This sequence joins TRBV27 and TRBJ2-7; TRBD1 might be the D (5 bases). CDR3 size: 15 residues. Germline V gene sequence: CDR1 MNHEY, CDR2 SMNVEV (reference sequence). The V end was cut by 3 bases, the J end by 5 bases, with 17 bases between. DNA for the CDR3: TGTGCCAGCAGTTTTGATGGGGCTTCCAGGAACGAGCAGTACTTC. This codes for CASSFDGASRNEQYF.

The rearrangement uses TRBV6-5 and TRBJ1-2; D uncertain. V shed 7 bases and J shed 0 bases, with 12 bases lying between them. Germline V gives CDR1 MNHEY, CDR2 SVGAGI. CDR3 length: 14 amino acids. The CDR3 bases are TGTGCCAGCATCTCCGGCAGAACTAACTATGGCTACACCTTC. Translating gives CASISGRTNYGYTF.

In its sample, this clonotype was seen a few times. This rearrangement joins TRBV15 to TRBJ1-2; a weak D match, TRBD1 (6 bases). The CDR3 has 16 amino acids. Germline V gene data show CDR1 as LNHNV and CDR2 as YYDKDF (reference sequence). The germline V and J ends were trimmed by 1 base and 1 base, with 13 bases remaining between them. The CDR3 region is CATSRAEGGRNYGYTF. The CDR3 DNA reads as TGTGCCACCAGCAGAGCCGAGGGGGGGCGTAACTATGGCTACACCTTC. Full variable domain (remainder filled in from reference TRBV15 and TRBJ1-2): DAMVIQNPRYQVTQFGKPVTLSCSQTLNHNVMYWYQQKSSQAPKLLFHYYDKDFNNEADTPDNFQSRRPNTSFCFLDIRSPGLGDTAMYLCATSRAEGGRNYGYTFGSGTRLTVV.

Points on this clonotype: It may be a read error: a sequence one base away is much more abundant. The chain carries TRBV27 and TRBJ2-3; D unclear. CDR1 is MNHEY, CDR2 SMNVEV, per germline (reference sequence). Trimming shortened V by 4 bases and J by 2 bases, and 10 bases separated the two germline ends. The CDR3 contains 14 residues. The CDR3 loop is CASSSVADTDTQYF. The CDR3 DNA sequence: TGTGCCAGCAGTTCGGTTGCGGACACAGATACGCAGTATTTT.

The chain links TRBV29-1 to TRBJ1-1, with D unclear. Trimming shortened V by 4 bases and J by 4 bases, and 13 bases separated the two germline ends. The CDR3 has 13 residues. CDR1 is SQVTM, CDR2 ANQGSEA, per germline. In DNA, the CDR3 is TGCAGCGTTGCCCGGGGTTTGGGCACTGAAGCTTTCTTT. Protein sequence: CSVARGLGTEAFF.

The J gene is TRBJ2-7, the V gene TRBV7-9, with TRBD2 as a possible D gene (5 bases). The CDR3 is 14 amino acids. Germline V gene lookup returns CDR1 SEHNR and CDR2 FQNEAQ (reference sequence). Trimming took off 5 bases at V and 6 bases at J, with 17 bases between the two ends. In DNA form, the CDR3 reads TGTGCCAGCAGCCCCGGGAAGGGTTTGATCGAGCAGTACTTC. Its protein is CASSPGKGLIEQYF.

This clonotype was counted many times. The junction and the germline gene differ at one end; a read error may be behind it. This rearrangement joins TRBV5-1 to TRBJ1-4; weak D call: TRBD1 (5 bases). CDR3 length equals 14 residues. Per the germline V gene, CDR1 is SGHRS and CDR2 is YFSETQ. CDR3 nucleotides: TGTGCCAGCAGCTTAGAGGGGCGGGGCGAAAAACTGTTTTTT. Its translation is CASSLEGRGEKLFF.